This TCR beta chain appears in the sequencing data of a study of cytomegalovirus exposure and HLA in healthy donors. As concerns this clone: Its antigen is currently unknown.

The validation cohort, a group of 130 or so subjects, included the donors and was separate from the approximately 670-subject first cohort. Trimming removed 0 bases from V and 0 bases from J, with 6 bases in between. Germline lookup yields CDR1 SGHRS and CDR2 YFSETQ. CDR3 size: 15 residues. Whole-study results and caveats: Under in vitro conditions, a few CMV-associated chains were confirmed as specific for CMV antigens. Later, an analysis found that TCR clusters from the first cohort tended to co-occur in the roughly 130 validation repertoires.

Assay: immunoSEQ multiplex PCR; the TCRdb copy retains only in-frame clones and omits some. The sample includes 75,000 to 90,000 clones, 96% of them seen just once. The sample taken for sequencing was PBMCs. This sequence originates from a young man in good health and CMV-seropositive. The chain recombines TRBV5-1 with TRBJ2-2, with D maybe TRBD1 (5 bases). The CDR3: CASSLETANTGELFF. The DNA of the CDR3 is TGCGCCAGCAGCTTGGAGACAGCGAACACCGGGGAGCTGTTTTTT.